The TCR beta chain described here comes from a study of CD8+ T cells in alopecia areata. Study overall: Tofacitinib was given for 6 to 18 months, then stopped for 6 months.

This clone was seen more than once but under ten times. Its antigen is unknown. Overall study findings and caveats: It was less clear whether patients shared TCRs than it was in mice, possibly because of HLA.

Both peripheral blood and punch biopsies of lesional scalp skin were obtained from patients who had alopecia areata. The germline gives CDR1 SGHDT, CDR2 YYEEEE. Trimming took off 1 base at V and 7 bases at J, with 8 bases between the two ends. The CDR3 extends over 12 amino acids. As the sequencing template, cDNA was produced by extracting RNA and reverse transcribing it. Here immunoSEQ multiplex PCR was the method, and the copy in TCRdb shows in-frame clones only, minus some. The profile shows some 240,000 clones, about 60% of them singletons. This TCR came from a human donor with alopecia areata. V usage is TRBV5-6 and J usage is TRBJ1-2; D is ambiguous. Material: CD4+ T cells sorted from blood, obtained at week 0. Written as DNA, the CDR3 is TGTGCCAGCAGCTTGCTGGGGTTTGGCTACACCTTC. Translation gives CASSLLGFGYTF.